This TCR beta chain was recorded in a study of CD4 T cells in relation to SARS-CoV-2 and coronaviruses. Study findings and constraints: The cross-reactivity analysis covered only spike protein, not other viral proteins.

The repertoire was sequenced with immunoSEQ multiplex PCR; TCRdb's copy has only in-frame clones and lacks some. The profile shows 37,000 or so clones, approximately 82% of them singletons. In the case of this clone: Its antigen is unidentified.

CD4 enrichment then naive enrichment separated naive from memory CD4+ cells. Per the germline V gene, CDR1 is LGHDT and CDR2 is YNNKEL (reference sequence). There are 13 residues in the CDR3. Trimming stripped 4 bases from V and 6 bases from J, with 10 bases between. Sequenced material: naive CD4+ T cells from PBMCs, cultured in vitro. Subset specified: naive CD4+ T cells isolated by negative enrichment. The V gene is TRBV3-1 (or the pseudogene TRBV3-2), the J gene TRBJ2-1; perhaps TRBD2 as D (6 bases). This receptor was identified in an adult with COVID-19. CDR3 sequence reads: CASSRGGSNEQFF. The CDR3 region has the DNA TGTGCCAGCAGCCGGGGAGGATCCAATGAGCAGTTCTTC.